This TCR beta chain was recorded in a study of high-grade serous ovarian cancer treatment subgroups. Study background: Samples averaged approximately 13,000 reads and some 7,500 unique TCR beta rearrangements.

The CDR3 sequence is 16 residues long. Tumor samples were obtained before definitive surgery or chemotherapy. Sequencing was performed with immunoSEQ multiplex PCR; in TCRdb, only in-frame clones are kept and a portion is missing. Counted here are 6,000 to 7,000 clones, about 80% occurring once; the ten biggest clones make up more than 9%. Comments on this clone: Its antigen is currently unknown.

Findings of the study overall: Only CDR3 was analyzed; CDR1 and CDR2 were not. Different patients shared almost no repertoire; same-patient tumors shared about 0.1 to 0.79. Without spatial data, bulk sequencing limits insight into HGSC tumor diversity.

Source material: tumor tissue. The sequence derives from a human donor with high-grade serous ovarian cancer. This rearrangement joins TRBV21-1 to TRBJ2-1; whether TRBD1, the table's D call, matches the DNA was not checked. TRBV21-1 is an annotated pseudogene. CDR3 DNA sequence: TGTGCCAGCAGACCCACGTTACACCATTCCGACAATGAGCAGTTCTTC. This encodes CASRPTLHHSDNEQFF.